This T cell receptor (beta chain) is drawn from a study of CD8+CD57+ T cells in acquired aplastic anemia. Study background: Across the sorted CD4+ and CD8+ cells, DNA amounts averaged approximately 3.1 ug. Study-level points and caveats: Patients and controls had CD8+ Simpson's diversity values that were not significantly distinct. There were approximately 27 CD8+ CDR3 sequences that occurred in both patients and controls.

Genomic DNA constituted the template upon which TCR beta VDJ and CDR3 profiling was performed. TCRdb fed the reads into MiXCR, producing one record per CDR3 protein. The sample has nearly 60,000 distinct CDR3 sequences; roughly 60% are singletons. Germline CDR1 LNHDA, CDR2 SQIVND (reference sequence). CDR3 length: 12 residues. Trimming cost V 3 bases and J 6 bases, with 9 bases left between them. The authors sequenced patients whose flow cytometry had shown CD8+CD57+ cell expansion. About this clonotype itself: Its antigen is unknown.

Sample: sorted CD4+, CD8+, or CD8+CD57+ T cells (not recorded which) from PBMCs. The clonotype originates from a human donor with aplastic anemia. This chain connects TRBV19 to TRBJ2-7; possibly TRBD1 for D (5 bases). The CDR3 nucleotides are TGTGCCAGTAGTATCGTAGGGGCCGAGCAGTACTTC. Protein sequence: CASSIVGAEQYF.